These 32 T cell receptor beta chains were all obtained from the same sample, sequenced in a study of cytomegalovirus exposure and HLA in healthy donors. Amplification used 60 Vbeta primers and 13 Jbeta primers. Assay: immunoSEQ multiplex PCR; the TCRdb copy retains only in-frame clones and omits some. The listing records 90,000 to 150,000 clones. The sequencing input was PBMCs. The receptors derive from a young man in good health and CMV-seronegative.

CDR3 sequence (DNA): TGTGCCAGCAGCCCCTACGTGGCGGCTTACAATGAGCAGTTCTTC. Translating gives CASSPYVAAYNEQFF. This chain uses TRBV14 with TRBJ2-1; D gene uncertain. There are 15 residues in the CDR3. Germline assignment: CDR1 SGHDN and CDR2 FVKESK. Trimming shortened V by 4 bases and J by 4 bases, and 14 bases separated the two germline ends. The full variable domain, with the rest looked up from reference TRBV14 and TRBJ2-1, is EAGVTQFPSHSVIEKGQTVTLRCDPISGHDNLYWYRRVMGKEIKFLLHFVKESKQDESGMPNNRFLAERTGGTYSTLKVQPAELEDSGVYFCASSPYVAAYNEQFFGPGTRLTVL.

This rearrangement joins TRBV4-1 to TRBJ1-1; possibly TRBD1 for D (6 bases). This CDR3 spans 16 amino acids. The germline CDR1 and CDR2 sequences are MGHRA and YSYEKL. The germline V and J ends were trimmed by 0 bases and 0 bases, with 11 bases remaining between them. CDR3 in amino acids: CASSQDGGQLNTEAFF. The CDR3 DNA sequence: TGCGCCAGCAGCCAAGATGGGGGACAACTGAACACTGAAGCTTTCTTT.

On this clone: An end of the junction differs from the germline gene, which may be a read error. V gene TRBV9 combines with J gene TRBJ2-7; a weak D match, TRBD2 (6 bases). Germline-derived CDR1 and CDR2 are SGDLS and YYNGEE. The CDR3 is 13 residues long. The CDR3 sequence: CASSVELAGEQYF. The CDR3 DNA reads TGTGCCAGCAGTGTAGAACTAGCAGGCGAGCAGTACTTC.

The CDR3 region is CASSKHSGRGENEQYF. The CDR3 DNA sequence: TGTGCCAGCAGCAAACACAGCGGGAGAGGGGAGAACGAGCAGTACTTC. The V gene is TRBV7-2, the J gene TRBJ2-7, with 8 bases lining up with TRBD2. Per the germline V gene, CDR1 is SGHTA and CDR2 is FQGNSA. Germline trimming cut 5 bases from V and 5 bases from J; bases unmatched to any gene: 14. The CDR3 runs 16 residues.

The chain links TRBV2 to TRBJ2-5; 8 bases are shared with TRBD1. The end of the DNA aligns better with TRBJ2-7, so the J call may be wrong. In germline, CDR1 is SNHLY, CDR2 FYNNEI. The CDR3 contains 12 residues. This CDR3 is CASRKTGAEQYF. The CDR3 DNA is TGTGCCAGCAGAAAGACAGGGGCCGAGCAGTACTTC.

The chain employs TRBV19 and TRBJ1-1, with TRBD1 matching over 9 bases. Germline loops: CDR1 LNHDA, CDR2 SQIVND (reference sequence). The junction had 11 bases not matched to a gene; V was cut back by 3 bases and J by 3 bases. CDR3 length equals 17 residues. The CDR3 nucleotides read TGTGCCAGTAGTATTGACCCCCGGGACAGGGTTGACACTGAAGCTTTCTTT. Translating it yields CASSIDPRDRVDTEAFF. Filled out from reference TRBV19 and TRBJ1-1, the complete variable domain reads DGGITQSPKYLFRKEGQNVTLSCEQNLNHDAMYWYRQDPGQGLRLIYYSQIVNDFQKGDIAEGYSVSREKKESFPLTVTSAQKNPTAFYLCASSIDPRDRVDTEAFFGQGTRLTVV.

The rearrangement joins TRBV6-6 to TRBJ2-3; 10 nucleotides agree with TRBD1. V lost 1 base to trimming and J lost 4 bases; unmatched junction nucleotides: 2. The germline gives CDR1 MNHNY, CDR2 SVGAGI (reference sequence). The CDR3 spans 15 residues. This CDR3 is CASSYLDRGADTQYF. As DNA, the CDR3 is TGTGCCAGCAGTTACTTGGACAGGGGGGCAGATACGCAGTATTTT.

CDR3 nucleotide sequence: TGTGCCAGCAGCTTGCGGACTAGCGGGCTTCGAACCGGGGAGCTGTTTTTT. It translates to CASSLRTSGLRTGELFF. The rearrangement uses TRBV5-6 and TRBJ2-2; 11 bases align to TRBD2. Trimming removed 1 base from V and 5 bases from J; junction bases left unmatched: 7. The CDR3 contains 17 residues. Germline V gives CDR1 SGHDT, CDR2 YYEEEE.

The chain joins TRBV5-1 to TRBJ1-3; the D is unclear. Trimming removed 4 bases at V and 2 bases at J, with 13 bases between. The CDR3 consists of 15 residues. CDR1 is SGHRS and CDR2 is YFSETQ in the germline V gene. The CDR3 sequence is CASSPEGTAGNTIYF. CDR3 in DNA: TGCGCCAGCAGCCCGGAGGGTACGGCTGGAAACACCATATATTTT. The variable domain in full, with the rest retrieved from reference TRBV5-1 and TRBJ1-3, is KAGVTQTPRYLIKTRGQQVTLSCSPISGHRSVSWYQQTPGQGLQFLFEYFSETQRNKGNFPGRFSGRQFSNSRSEMNVSTLELGDSALYLCASSPEGTAGNTIYFGEGSWLTVV.

The chain joins TRBV27 to TRBJ2-7, with D tentatively TRBD1 (5 bases). The V gene's germline CDR1 is MNHEY and CDR2 SMNVEV (reference sequence). The CDR3 runs to 14 residues. Trimming removed 2 bases from V and 6 bases from J, with 14 bases in between. For the CDR3, the DNA is TGTGCCAGCAGTTTAGGCCAGGGTAGAGGCGAGCAGTACTTC. Translating it yields CASSLGQGRGEQYF.

This chain uses TRBV2 with TRBJ1-2, with D possibly TRBD1 on 5 matching bases. This CDR3 region has 13 residues. Germline lookup yields CDR1 SNHLY and CDR2 FYNNEI. V lost 7 bases and J 3 bases, leaving 12 bases between the germline ends. The CDR3 nucleotides read TGTGCCAGCACCCGCGGGGCGGACTATGGCTACACCTTC. Residues: CASTRGADYGYTF.

The chain employs TRBV18 and TRBJ1-1; unclear D gene. The CDR3 sequence is 13 residues long. Germline V gene lookup returns CDR1 KGHSH and CDR2 LQKENI. With 2 bases removed from V and 3 bases from J, the gap between germline ends came to 7 bases. CDR3 protein: CASSPRRDTEAFF. The CDR3, as DNA: TGTGCCAGCTCACCAAGGAGAGACACTGAAGCTTTCTTT.

This chain joins TRBV2 and TRBJ2-7, with TRBD1 as a possible D gene (5 bases). The length of the CDR3 is 10 residues. CDR1 and CDR2 from the germline V gene are SNHLY and FYNNEI. Trimming removed 7 bases at V and 5 bases at J, with 6 bases between. This CDR3 reads CASTGNEQYF. DNA of the CDR3: TGTGCCAGCACAGGGAACGAGCAGTACTTC.

J is TRBJ2-4 and V is TRBV5-1; tentative D call: TRBD2 (6 bases). The V gene's germline CDR1 is SGHRS and CDR2 YFSETQ. The CDR3 spans 15 residues. Between the trimmed V and J ends, which lost 4 bases and 3 bases, there was a span of 14 bases. In DNA form, the CDR3 reads TGCGCCAGCAGCGAGGCGACTAGTCTCAAAAACATTCAGTACTTC. Translated, it gives CASSEATSLKNIQYF.

The rearrangement joins TRBV7-9 to TRBJ2-7; 8 bases fit TRBD2. This CDR3 spans 15 amino acids. CDR1 SEHNR and CDR2 FQNEAQ come from the germline V gene (reference sequence). V gave up 1 base and J gave up 2 bases; unmatched junction bases: 4. The CDR3 region has the DNA TGTGCCAGCAGCTTAGGACTAGCGTCTACCTACGAGCAGTACTTC. It specifies CASSLGLASTYEQYF.

The chain recombines TRBV5-6 with TRBJ1-5; 7 positions match TRBD1. After removal of 0 bases from V and 7 bases from J, the junction contained 7 bases not matched to a gene. Germline lookup yields CDR1 SGHDT and CDR2 YYEEEE. The CDR3 totals 15 residues. Written as DNA, the CDR3 is TGTGCCAGCAGCTTGGCCCTAGAGGGGGCCCAGCCCCAGCATTTT. The encoded protein is CASSLALEGAQPQHF.

This chain connects TRBV27 to TRBJ2-5, with a weak D call TRBD1 (5 bases). V was trimmed by 0 bases and J by 1 base, leaving 6 bases between them. Germline V gene data show CDR1 as MNHEY and CDR2 as SMNVEV (reference sequence). This CDR3 region has 14 residues. The CDR3 bases are TGTGCCAGCAGTTTATCGCAGGGCCAAGAGACCCAGTACTTC. It translates to CASSLSQGQETQYF.

The V and J genes are TRBV5-1 and TRBJ2-1, with 8 bases matching TRBD2. Germline V gene sequence: CDR1 SGHRS, CDR2 YFSETQ. The CDR3 consists of 15 residues. Germline trimming cut 2 bases from V and 1 base from J; bases unmatched to any gene: 2. This CDR3 reads CASSFSSGSYNEQFF. The CDR3 bases are TGCGCCAGCAGCTTCTCTAGCGGGTCCTACAATGAGCAGTTCTTC.

The V gene is TRBV14, the J gene TRBJ2-1; no firm D call. Germline CDR1 is SGHDN and CDR2 is FVKESK. The V end was cut by 5 bases, the J end by 8 bases, with 16 bases between. The CDR3 has 14 residues. CDR3 nucleotide sequence: TGTGCCAGCAGCATCGGTCGCAAACGCGATGAGCAGTTCTTC. Encoded protein: CASSIGRKRDEQFF.

The chain has TRBV6-1 and TRBJ1-5; 9 nucleotides agree with TRBD1. Germline lookup yields CDR1 MNHNS and CDR2 SASEGT. The junction had 16 bases not matched to a gene; V was cut back by 3 bases and J by 1 base. The CDR3 is 20 amino acids. CDR3 region: CASSDQTPGTGILSNQPQHF. The DNA of the CDR3 is TGTGCCAGCAGTGATCAGACCCCGGGGACAGGGATCTTGAGCAATCAGCCCCAGCATTTT.

The chain is built from TRBV5-1 and TRBJ1-5; D not resolved. V was trimmed by 4 bases and J by 5 bases, leaving 16 bases between them. The CDR3 is 15 amino acids. The V gene's germline CDR1 is SGHRS and CDR2 YFSETQ. CDR3 nucleotides: TGCGCCAGCAGCCCAGGCGGGAGACCTGATCAGCCCCAGCATTTT. Translation: CASSPGGRPDQPQHF.

The chain couples TRBV5-1 to TRBJ2-5; 12 positions match TRBD2. In germline, CDR1 is SGHRS, CDR2 YFSETQ. CDR3 length: 16 residues. V gave up 4 bases and J gave up 1 base; unmatched junction bases: 5. The CDR3 region has the DNA TGCGCCAGCAGCCGACTAGCGGGGGAGCTCCAAGAGACCCAGTACTTC. Protein: CASSRLAGELQETQYF.

The chain recombines TRBV7-2 with TRBJ2-1; TRBD2 might be the D (5 bases). This CDR3 is built from 16 residues. The germline gives CDR1 SGHTA, CDR2 FQGNSA. V gave up 5 bases and J gave up 8 bases, with 22 bases separating them. CDR3 nucleotides: TGTGCCAGCAGCCCCCCCTATGGCGGAGGCCGCGATGAGCAGTTCTTC. The encoded protein is CASSPPYGGGRDEQFF.

The chain couples TRBV7-8 to TRBJ1-3; no firm D call. The length of the CDR3 is 15 residues. CDR1 is SGHVS, CDR2 FQNEAQ, per germline. The V gene lost 2 bases and the J gene lost 2 bases, with 10 bases spanning the gap. The CDR3 DNA reads as TGTGCCAGCAGCTTATTCTCCGGGACTGGAAACACCATATATTTT. Encoded protein: CASSLFSGTGNTIYF.

The V gene is TRBV6-5, the J gene TRBJ1-2, with 7 bases matching TRBD1. Trimming cost V 5 bases and J 7 bases; bases outside gene matches: 4. CDR1 and CDR2 (germline): MNHEY, SVGAGI. The CDR3 covers 12 residues. CDR3 loop: CASSRDRAGYTF. The CDR3 nucleotides are TGTGCCAGCAGTCGCGACAGGGCTGGCTACACCTTC.

V and J are TRBV30 and TRBJ1-1; perhaps TRBD1 as D (6 bases). Germline assignment: CDR1 GTSNPN and CDR2 SVGIG (reference sequence). Trimming took 8 bases from V and 4 from J, leaving 14 bases between them. The CDR3 is 12 residues long. CDR3: CAGGGRVTEAFF. CDR3 DNA: TGTGCCGGGGGGGGCAGGGTCACTGAAGCTTTCTTT.

The rearrangement joins TRBV6-4 to TRBJ2-3; 8 bases are a match to TRBD1. This CDR3 has 15 residues. From germline, CDR1 is MRHNA and CDR2 SNTAGT. Unmatched junction bases numbered 8, after V lost 5 bases and J lost 4 bases. The CDR3 reads CASSPGQVSSDTQYF. In DNA form, the CDR3 reads TGTGCCAGCAGTCCGGGACAGGTGTCTTCAGATACGCAGTATTTT.

Concerning this clone: Mismatch with germline at one junction end may stem from a read error. V usage is TRBV9 and J usage is TRBJ1-4, with a tentative D call TRBD1 (5 bases). The CDR3 extends over 15 amino acids. Looked up from germline, CDR1 is SGDLS and CDR2 is YYNGEE. CDR3 sequence (DNA): TGTGCCAGCAGCACCTCCAGGGCCCCGGGTGAAAAACTGGTTTTT. Residues: CASSTSRAPGEKLVF.

The chain couples TRBV2 to TRBJ2-7; a possible D gene is TRBD2 (6 bases). Germline-derived CDR1 and CDR2 are SNHLY and FYNNEI. Trimming left V 4 bases short and J 0 bases short, with 13 bases between. This CDR3 is built from 15 residues. The CDR3 loop is CASSAGTSSSYEQYF. For the CDR3, the DNA is TGTGCCAGCAGTGCCGGGACTTCGAGCTCCTACGAGCAGTACTTC.

The V call is TRBV9, the J call TRBJ2-7; 9 bases align to TRBD1. J lost 6 bases, V lost 3 bases, and 4 bases had no gene match. Per the germline V gene, CDR1 is SGDLS and CDR2 is YYNGEE. The CDR3 loop spans 13 amino acids. The CDR3 DNA reads TGTGCCAGCAGCGCCTTGGACAGGGGCGAGCAGTACTTC. It codes for CASSALDRGEQYF.

The J gene is TRBJ2-7, the V gene TRBV28, with D hard to call. The CDR3 length is 13 residues. The germline gives CDR1 MDHEN, CDR2 SYDVKM. V gave up 3 bases and J gave up 5 bases, with 11 bases separating them. The CDR3 DNA follows: TGTGCCAGCAGTTTGCCAGGAAGGAACGAGCAGTACTTC. This translates into CASSLPGRNEQYF.

V and J are TRBV7-8 and TRBJ1-3, with D possibly matching TRBD1 (6 bases). Germline V lookup: CDR1 SGHVS, CDR2 FQNEAQ. The V end lost 5 bases, the J end lost 4 bases, and 9 bases lay between the germline ends. The CDR3 has 13 residues. CDR3 bases: TGTGCCAGCAGCCTAGGGACAGGAAACACCATATATTTT. Translation gives CASSLGTGNTIYF.